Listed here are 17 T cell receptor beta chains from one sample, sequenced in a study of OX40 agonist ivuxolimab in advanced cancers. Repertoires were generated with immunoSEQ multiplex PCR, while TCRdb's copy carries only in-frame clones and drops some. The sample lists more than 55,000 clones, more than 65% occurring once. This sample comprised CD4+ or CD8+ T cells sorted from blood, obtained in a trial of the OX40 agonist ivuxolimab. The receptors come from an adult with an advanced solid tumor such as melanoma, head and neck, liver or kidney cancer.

The CDR3 reads CASSEDISSGYTF. The CDR3 nucleotides are TGTGCCAGCAGTGAAGACATTTCGTCCGGCTACACCTTC. The V call is TRBV6-1, the J call TRBJ1-2, with D unresolved. The CDR3 extends over 13 amino acids. CDR1 is MNHNS and CDR2 is SASEGT in the germline V gene. V was pared by 1 base and J by 8 bases, with 11 bases between.

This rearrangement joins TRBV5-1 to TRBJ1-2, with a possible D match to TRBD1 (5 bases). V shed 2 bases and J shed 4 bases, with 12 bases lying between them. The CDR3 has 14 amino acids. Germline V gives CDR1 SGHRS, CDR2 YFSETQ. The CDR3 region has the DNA TGCGCCAGCAGCTTTCAGGGCAAGGGCTATGGCTACACCTTC. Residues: CASSFQGKGYGYTF.

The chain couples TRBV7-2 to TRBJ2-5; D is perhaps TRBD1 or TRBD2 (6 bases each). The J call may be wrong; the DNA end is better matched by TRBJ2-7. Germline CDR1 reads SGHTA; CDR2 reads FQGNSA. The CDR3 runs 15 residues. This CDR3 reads CASSLNGLRGDEQYF. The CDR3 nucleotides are TGTGCCAGCAGCCTTAATGGCCTGAGGGGGGACGAGCAGTACTTC.

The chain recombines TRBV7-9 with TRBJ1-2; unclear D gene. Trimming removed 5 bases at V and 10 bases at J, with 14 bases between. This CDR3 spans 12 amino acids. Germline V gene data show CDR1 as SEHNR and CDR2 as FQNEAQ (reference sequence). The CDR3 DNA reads TGTGCCAGCAGCCCACTGGACGGTCTCTACACCTTC. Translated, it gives CASSPLDGLYTF.

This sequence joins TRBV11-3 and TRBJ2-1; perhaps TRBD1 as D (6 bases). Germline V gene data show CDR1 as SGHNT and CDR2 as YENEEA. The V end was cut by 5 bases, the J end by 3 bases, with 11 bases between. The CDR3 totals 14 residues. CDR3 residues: CASSPGAGYNEQFF. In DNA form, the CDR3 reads TGTGCCAGCAGCCCAGGGGCGGGCTACAATGAGCAGTTCTTC.

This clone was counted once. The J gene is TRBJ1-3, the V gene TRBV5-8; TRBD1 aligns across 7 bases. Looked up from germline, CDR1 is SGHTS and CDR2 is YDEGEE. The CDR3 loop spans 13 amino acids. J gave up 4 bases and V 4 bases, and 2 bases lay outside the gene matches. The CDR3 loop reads CASSRGPGNTIYF. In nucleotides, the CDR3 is TGTGCCAGCAGCAGGGGGCCGGGAAACACCATATATTTT.

CDR3 amino acids: CASSFEGGNGYTF. The CDR3, as DNA: TGTGCCAGCAGCTTCGAAGGGGGCAATGGCTACACCTTC. The rearrangement uses TRBV7-2 and TRBJ1-2, with TRBD1 matching over 7 bases. Germline assignment: CDR1 SGHTA and CDR2 FQGNSA. The CDR3 length is 13 residues. V gave up 3 bases and J gave up 6 bases; unmatched junction bases: 4. The full variable domain, its missing parts supplied by reference TRBV7-2 and TRBJ1-2, is GAGVSQSPSNKVTEKGKDVELRCDPISGHTALYWYRQSLGQGLEFLIYFQGNSAPDKSGLPSDRFSAERTGGSVSTLTIQRTQQEDSAVYLCASSFEGGNGYTFGSGTRLTVV.

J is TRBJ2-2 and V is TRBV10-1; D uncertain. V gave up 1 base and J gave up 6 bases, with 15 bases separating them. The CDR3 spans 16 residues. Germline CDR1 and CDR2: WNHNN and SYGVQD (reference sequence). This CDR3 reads CASSEYIGCPPGELFF. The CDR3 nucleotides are TGCGCCAGCAGTGAGTATATTGGCTGTCCCCCCGGGGAGCTGTTTTTT.

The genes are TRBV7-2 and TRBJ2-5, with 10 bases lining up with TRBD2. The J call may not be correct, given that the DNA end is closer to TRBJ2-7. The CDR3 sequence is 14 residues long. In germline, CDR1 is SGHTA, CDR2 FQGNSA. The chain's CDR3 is CASSLSGGPYEQYF. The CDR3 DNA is TGTGCCAGCAGCCTTAGCGGGGGGCCCTACGAGCAGTACTTC.

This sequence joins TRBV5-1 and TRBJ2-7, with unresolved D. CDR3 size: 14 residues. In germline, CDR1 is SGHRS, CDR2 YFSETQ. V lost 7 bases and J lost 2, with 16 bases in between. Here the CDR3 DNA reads TGCGCCAGCCATCCGGAAGCAAACACCTACGAGCAGTACTTC. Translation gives CASHPEANTYEQYF.

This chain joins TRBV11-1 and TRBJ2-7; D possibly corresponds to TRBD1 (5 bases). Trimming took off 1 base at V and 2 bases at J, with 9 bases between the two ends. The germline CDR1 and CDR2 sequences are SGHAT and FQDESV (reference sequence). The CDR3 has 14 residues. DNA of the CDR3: TGTGCCAGCAGCTTAGGACAGCAAACCTACGAGCAGTACTTC. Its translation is CASSLGQQTYEQYF.

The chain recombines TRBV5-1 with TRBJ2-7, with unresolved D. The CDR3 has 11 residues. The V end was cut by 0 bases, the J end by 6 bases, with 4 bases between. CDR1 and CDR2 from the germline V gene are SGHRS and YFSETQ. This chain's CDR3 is CASSLGPEQYF. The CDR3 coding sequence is TGCGCCAGCAGCTTGGGGCCCGAGCAGTACTTC.

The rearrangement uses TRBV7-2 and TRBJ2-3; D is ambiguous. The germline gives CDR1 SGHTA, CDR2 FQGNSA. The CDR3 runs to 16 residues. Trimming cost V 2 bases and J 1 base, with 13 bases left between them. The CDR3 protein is CASSLTVGSGTDTQYF. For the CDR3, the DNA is TGTGCCAGCAGCTTAACGGTTGGGTCTGGCACAGATACGCAGTATTTT.

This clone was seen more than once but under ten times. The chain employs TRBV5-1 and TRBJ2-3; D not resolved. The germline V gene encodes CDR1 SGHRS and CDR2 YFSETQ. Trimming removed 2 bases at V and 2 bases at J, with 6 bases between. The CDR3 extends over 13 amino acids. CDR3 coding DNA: TGCGCCAGCAGCTTTCGTGACACAGATACGCAGTATTTT. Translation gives CASSFRDTDTQYF.

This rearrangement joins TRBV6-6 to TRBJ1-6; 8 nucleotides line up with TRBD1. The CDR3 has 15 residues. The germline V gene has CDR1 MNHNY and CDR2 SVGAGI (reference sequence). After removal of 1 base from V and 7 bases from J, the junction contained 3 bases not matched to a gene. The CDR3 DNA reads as TGTGCCAGCAGTTACTTAGGACAGGGCAATTCACCCCTCCACTTT. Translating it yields CASSYLGQGNSPLHF.

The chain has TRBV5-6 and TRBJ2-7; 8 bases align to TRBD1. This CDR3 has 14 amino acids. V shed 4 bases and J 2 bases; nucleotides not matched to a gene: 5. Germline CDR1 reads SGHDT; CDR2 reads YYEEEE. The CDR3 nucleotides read TGTGCCAGCAGCCACACGGACAGGGCCTACGAGCAGTACTTC. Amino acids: CASSHTDRAYEQYF.

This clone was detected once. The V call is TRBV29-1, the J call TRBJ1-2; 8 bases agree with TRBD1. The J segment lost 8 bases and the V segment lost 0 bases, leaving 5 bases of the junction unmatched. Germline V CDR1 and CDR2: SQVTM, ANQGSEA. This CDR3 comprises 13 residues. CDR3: CSVEDSRGLGYTF. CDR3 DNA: TGCAGCGTTGAAGACAGCAGGGGGCTAGGCTACACCTTC.